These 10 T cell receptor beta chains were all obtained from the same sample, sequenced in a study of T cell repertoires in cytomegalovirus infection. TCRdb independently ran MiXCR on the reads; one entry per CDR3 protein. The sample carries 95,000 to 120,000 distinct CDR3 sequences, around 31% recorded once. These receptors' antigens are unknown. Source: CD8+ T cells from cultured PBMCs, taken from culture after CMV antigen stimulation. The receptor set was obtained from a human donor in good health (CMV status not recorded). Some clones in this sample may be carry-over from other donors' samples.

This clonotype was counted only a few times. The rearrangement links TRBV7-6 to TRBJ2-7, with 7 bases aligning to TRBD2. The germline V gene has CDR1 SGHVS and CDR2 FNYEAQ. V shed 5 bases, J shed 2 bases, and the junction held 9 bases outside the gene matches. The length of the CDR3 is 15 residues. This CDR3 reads CASSRGEGMTYEQYF. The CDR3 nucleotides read TGTGCCAGCAGCAGAGGGGAGGGGATGACCTACGAGCAGTACTTC.

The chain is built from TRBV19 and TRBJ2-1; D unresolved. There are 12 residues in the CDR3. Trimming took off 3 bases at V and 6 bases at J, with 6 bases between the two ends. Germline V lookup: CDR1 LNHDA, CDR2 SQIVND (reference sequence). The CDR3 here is CASSMGLNEQFF. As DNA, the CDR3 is TGTGCCAGTAGTATGGGCCTCAATGAGCAGTTCTTC.

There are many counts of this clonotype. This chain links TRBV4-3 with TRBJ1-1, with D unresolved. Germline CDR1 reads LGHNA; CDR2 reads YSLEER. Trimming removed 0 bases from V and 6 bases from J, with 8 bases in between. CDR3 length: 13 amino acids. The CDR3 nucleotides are TGCGCCAGCAGCCAAGATTCGACCTCTGAAGCTTTCTTT. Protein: CASSQDSTSEAFF.

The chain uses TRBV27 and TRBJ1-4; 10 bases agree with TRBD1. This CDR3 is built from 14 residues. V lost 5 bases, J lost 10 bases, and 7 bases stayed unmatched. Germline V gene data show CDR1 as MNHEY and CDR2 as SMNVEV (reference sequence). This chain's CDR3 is CASSRTGGSGKLFF. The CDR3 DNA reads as TGTGCCAGCAGTCGGACAGGGGGTAGCGGAAAACTGTTTTTT.

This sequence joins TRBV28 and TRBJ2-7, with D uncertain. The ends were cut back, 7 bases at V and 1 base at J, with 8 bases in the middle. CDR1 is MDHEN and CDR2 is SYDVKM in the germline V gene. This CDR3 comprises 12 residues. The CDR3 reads CASKNPSYEQYF. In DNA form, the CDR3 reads TGTGCCAGCAAAAACCCATCCTACGAGCAGTACTTC.

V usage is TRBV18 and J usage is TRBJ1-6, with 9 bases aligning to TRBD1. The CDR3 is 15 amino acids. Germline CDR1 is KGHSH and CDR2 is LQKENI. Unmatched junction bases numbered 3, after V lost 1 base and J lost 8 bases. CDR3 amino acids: CASSPQTGGDSPLHF. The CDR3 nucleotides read TGTGCCAGCTCACCACAAACAGGGGGCGATTCACCCCTCCACTTT. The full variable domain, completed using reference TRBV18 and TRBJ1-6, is NAGVMQNPRHLVRRRGQEARLRCSPMKGHSHVYWYRQLPEEGLKFMVYLQKENIIDESGMPKERFSAEFPKEGPSILRIQQVVRGDSAAYFCASSPQTGGDSPLHFGNGTRLTVT.

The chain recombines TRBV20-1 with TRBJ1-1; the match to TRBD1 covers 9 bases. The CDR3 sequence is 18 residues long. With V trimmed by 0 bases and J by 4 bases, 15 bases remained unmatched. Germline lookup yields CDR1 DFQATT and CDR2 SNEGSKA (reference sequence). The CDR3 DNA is TGCAGTGCTAGAGATCGAGACAGGGGGATGAGGGGGGGCACTGAAGCTTTCTTT. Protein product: CSARDRDRGMRGGTEAFF.

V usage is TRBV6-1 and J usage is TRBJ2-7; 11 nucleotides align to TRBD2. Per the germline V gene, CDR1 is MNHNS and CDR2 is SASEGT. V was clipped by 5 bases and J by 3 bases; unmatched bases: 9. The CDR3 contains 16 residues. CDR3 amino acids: CASSYPTSGAGYEQYF. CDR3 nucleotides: TGTGCCAGCAGTTATCCGACTAGCGGGGCGGGCTACGAGCAGTACTTC.

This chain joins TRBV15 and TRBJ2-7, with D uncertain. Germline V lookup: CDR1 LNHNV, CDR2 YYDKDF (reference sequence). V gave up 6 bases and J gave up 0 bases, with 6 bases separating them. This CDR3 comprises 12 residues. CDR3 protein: CATSLNSYEQYF. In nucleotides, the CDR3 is TGTGCCACCAGTCTGAACTCCTACGAGCAGTACTTC.

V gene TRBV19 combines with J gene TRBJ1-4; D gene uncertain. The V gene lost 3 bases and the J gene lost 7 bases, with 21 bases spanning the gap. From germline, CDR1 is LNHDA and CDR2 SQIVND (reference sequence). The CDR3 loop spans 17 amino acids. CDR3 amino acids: CASSIPRSRGRGEKLFF. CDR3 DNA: TGTGCCAGTAGTATCCCTCGTAGTCGCGGTCGCGGTGAAAAACTGTTTTTT.